Listed below are T cell receptor beta chains from one sample, sequenced in a study of blood T cells in healthy people across ages. TCRdb redid the calling of the 5' RACE reads with MiXCR, one entry per CDR3 protein. The table includes roughly 680,000 distinct CDR3 sequences, about 51% detected once. Material: blood. These receptors all come from a woman of 80 years or more in good health. Both conserved end residues are part of each CDR3. D genes are given only for firm matches. A clone size is listed for some rows: how often the clone was seen (once, few, many), or a class if it is expanded.

v_gene	abundance	j_gene	d_gene	len	CDR3aa	CDR3nt
TRBV9	.	TRBJ2-5	TRBD2	16	CASSAGTSGDQETQYF	TGTGCCAGCAGCGCAGGGACTAGCGGGGACCAAGAGACCCAGTACTTC
TRBV4-1	.	TRBJ2-5	.	14	CASSQIRGKETQYF	TGCGCCAGCAGTCAAATCAGGGGAAAAGAGACCCAGTACTTC
TRBV3-1	.	TRBJ2-3	.	16	CASSQDRGISTDTQYF	TGTGCCAGCAGCCAAGACAGGGGAATTAGCACAGATACGCAGTATTTT
TRBV9	many	TRBJ2-7	.	13	CASSLRGTGEQYF	TGTGCCAGCAGCCTCCGAGGGACTGGGGAGCAGTACTTC
TRBV5-6	.	TRBJ2-2	TRBD2	16	CASSFDGRVLTGELFF	TGTGCCAGCAGCTTTGACGGGAGGGTCCTCACCGGGGAGCTGTTTTTT
TRBV3-1	few	TRBJ1-5	.	13	CASSQGVNQPQHF	TGTGCCAGCAGCCAAGGGGTTAATCAGCCCCAGCATTTT
TRBV29-1	.	TRBJ1-5	.	12	CSVEDGNQPQHF	TGCAGCGTTGAAGACGGAAATCAGCCCCAGCATTTT
TRBV4-1	few	TRBJ2-5	TRBD2	15	CASNRTGTREETQYF	TGCGCCAGCAACCGGACCGGGACTAGGGAAGAGACCCAGTACTTC
TRBV20-1	once	TRBJ2-5	TRBD2	15	CSARDPAGDQETQYF	TGCAGTGCTAGAGATCCGGCGGGAGACCAAGAGACCCAGTACTTC
TRBV7-3	few	TRBJ2-5	TRBD2	13	CASSQTGRDEQYF	TGTGCCAGCAGCCAAACGGGGAGGGATGAGCAGTACTTC
TRBV27	.	TRBJ2-7	TRBD1	13	CASKGQGYSEQYF	TGTGCCAGCAAGGGACAGGGTTATAGCGAGCAGTACTTC
TRBV30	few	TRBJ2-5	.	13	CAWSRQEYNEQYF	TGTGCCTGGAGTAGACAGGAGTACAATGAGCAGTACTTC
TRBV2	many	TRBJ2-5	.	13	CASRRQLQETQYF	TGTGCCAGCAGGAGGCAACTGCAAGAGACCCAGTACTTC
TRBV2	.	TRBJ2-3	TRBD1	13	CASKTGPTDMQYF	TGTGCCAGCAAGACAGGGCCCACAGATATGCAGTATTTT
TRBV7-3	many	TRBJ2-3	.	15	CASSVGLLNTDTQYF	TGTGCCAGCAGCGTGGGACTGCTTAACACAGATACGCAGTATTTT
TRBV20-1	.	TRBJ1-2	.	14	CSARASPVGYGYTF	TGCAGTGCTAGAGCCAGCCCAGTAGGCTATGGCTACACCTTC
TRBV28	.	TRBJ2-1	.	15	CASSDLGGAYNEQFF	TGTGCCAGCAGTGACCTAGGCGGGGCCTACAATGAGCAGTTCTTC
TRBV7-9	.	TRBJ2-6	.	14	CASSPRGTPNVLTF	TGTGCCAGCAGCCCCCGAGGCACGCCCAACGTCCTGACTTTC
TRBV20-1	.	TRBJ2-7	.	15	CSARDRGASPVQQYF	TGCAGTGCTAGAGATAGGGGAGCTAGTCCAGTCCAGCAGTACTTC
TRBV6-1	.	TRBJ1-5	.	15	CASSLEGRYHQPQHF	TGTGCCAGCAGCCTCGAAGGGCGGTACCATCAGCCCCAGCATTTT
TRBV12-3/TRBV12-4	many	TRBJ2-1	TRBD2	15	CASSLPGGFYNEQFF	TGTGCCAGCAGTTTGCCCGGGGGGTTCTACAATGAGCAGTTCTTC
TRBV12-3/TRBV12-4	.	TRBJ2-3	TRBD2	15	CASRTVAGVTDTQYF	TGTGCCAGCAGGACTGTAGCGGGAGTAACAGATACGCAGTATTTT
TRBV10-3	many	TRBJ2-1	.	17	CAISGGIGQTGLAEQFF	TGTGCCATCAGTGGGGGGATAGGACAGACCGGATTAGCTGAGCAGTTCTTC
TRBV6-5	many	TRBJ2-3	.	13	CASSGGDRDTQYF	TGTGCCAGCAGCGGGGGAGATCGAGATACGCAGTATTTT
TRBV12-3/TRBV12-4	many	TRBJ1-2	.	10	CASTGYGYTF	TGTGCCAGCACCGGCTATGGCTACACCTTC
TRBV20-1	.	TRBJ2-1	.	16	CSARSPRQNNYNEQFF	TGCAGTGCTAGATCTCCCCGGCAGAACAACTACAATGAGCAGTTCTTC